The following is a T cell receptor beta chain sequence with its context. Its antigen is unknown. Base qualities are not recorded, but no much larger clone differs from it by a single base. TCRbeta CDR3 regions were amplified from genomic DNA using the immunoSEQ Assay, a bias-controlled multiplex PCR. Processing in the source paper ran as follows. The number of nucleated cells in each sample was estimated by amplification of reference gene primers within the assay. Sequence reads were collapsed and filtered to measure the absolute abundance of every unique TCRbeta CDR3 rearrangement. For each sample, productive Simpson clonality was calculated as the square root of Simpson's diversity index across productive rearrangements. TCRdb took this table from immuneACCESS and kept in-frame rearrangements with V and J called. Such tables lack part of the clones; where checked against another copy, unresolved V genes explain under half of the gap, and the rest is unexplained. From that table come the V and J calls and clone size; the DNA was used to work out D and trimming. Within this sample are about 400,000 clones, with about nine tenths of them counted one time only. The ten largest clones add up to 1.7% of the sample.

These data originate in a study of blood T cell repertoires in COVID-19 (TCRdb year 2020). For context, the study as a whole: The collaborator samples originated in the United States, Italy and Spain and spanned the acute and convalescent phases of COVID-19. The prospective study material was composed of cDNA or gDNA derived from T cells, B-cell-depleted T cells, or PBMCs. The dataset comprised deeply sampled blood TCRbeta repertoires from subjects exposed to, actively infected with, or recovered from COVID-19. The repertoires were released in a freely available public database intended as a resource for research on the immune response to SARS-CoV-2. Samples were obtained from the ongoing ImmuneRACE study (first 160 participants) and from 950 to 1,500 subjects provided by 6 global collaborators. The sample metadata nearly always contained a de-identified subject ID, COVID-19 status, age in years and sex. HLA class I and class II types, where available, came from metadata supplied by the sample provider rather than from assay-based typing. Findings and caveats that apply to the study as a whole: The quantity of clinical and demographic metadata differed by source and by participant and was supplied without curation.

CDR3 length: 15 amino acids, cysteine to phenylalanine. Just CDR3 DNA is preserved here, 45 bases in frame from base 1. CDR1 SGHTA and CDR2 FQGTGA were looked up in the germline V gene. The V end loses 5 bases and the J end loses 0 bases, and a stretch of 11 bases separates them. In the prospective study, participants were about 18 to 95 years old, resided in 24 geographic areas of the United States, and were enrolled through a virtual design. In the prospective study, cohorts were assigned on the basis of participant-reported clinical history obtained from a screening survey and a study questionnaire. For ImmuneRACE Cohort 3, a participant was defined as recovered based on two consecutive negative NP/OP PCR tests, clearance by a healthcare professional, or resolution of symptoms. In the prospective study, whole blood, serum and a nasopharyngeal or oropharyngeal swab were collected from each participant by mobile phlebotomists. Participants in the prospective study had the option to provide additional blood draws and questionnaires over a 2-month period. Before DNA extraction, prospective study blood samples were shipped either frozen or at room temperature.

Rearrangement joined TRBV7-3 to TRBJ2-1; the D region possibly corresponds to TRBD2 (5 bases align). The sample comprised PBMCs or T cells enriched from blood (not recorded which). The clonotype was recovered from a woman aged 25 to 39 who had recovered from COVID-19. DNA sequence: TGTGCCAGCAGCCCACGAGGGCTCTCCTACAATGAGCAGTTCTTC. This codes for CASSPRGLSYNEQFF.